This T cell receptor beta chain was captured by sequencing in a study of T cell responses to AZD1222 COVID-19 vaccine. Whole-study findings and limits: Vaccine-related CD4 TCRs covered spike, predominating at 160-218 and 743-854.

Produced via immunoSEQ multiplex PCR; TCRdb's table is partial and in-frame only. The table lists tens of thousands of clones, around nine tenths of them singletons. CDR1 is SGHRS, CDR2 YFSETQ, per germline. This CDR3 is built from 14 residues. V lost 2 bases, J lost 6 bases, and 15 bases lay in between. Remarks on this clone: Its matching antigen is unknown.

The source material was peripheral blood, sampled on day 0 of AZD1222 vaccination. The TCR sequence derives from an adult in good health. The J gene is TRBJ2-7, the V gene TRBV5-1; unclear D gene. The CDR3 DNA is TGCGCCAGCAGCTTACACAGCCTTCTCGGCGAGCAGTACTTC. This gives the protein CASSLHSLLGEQYF.